This T cell receptor (beta chain) was captured by sequencing in a study of radiation and T cells in renal cell carcinoma. Time point here: baseline pretreatment blood. Sample treatment: 15 Gy SBRT to primary tumor, nephrectomy 4 weeks later. Radiation-treated patients gave blood at baseline, week 2 and week 4. The tumor was a clear cell renal cell carcinoma. On this clone: Antigen specificity is unknown.

In germline, CDR1 is SGHNT, CDR2 YYREEE (reference sequence). V gave up 2 bases and J gave up 2 bases, with 11 bases separating them. There are 15 residues in the CDR3. Overall study results and limits: Top tumor clonotypes rose in blood 2 weeks post-radiation, then contracted. Without pretreatment biopsies, baseline tumor clonotype presence was undetermined.

Assay: immunoSEQ multiplex PCR; the TCRdb copy retains only in-frame clones and omits some. Of some 120,000 clones listed, about four fifths were seen once; the top ten hold around 3%. The genes are TRBV5-4 and TRBJ2-1; D gene ambiguous. The clonotype comes from an older woman with renal cell carcinoma. This specimen consisted of blood, obtained from a patient whose treatment included radiotherapy and nephrectomy. CDR3 in DNA: TGTGCCAGCAGCTTTCGGTCTGACCCCTACAATGAGCAGTTCTTC. Its translation is CASSFRSDPYNEQFF.